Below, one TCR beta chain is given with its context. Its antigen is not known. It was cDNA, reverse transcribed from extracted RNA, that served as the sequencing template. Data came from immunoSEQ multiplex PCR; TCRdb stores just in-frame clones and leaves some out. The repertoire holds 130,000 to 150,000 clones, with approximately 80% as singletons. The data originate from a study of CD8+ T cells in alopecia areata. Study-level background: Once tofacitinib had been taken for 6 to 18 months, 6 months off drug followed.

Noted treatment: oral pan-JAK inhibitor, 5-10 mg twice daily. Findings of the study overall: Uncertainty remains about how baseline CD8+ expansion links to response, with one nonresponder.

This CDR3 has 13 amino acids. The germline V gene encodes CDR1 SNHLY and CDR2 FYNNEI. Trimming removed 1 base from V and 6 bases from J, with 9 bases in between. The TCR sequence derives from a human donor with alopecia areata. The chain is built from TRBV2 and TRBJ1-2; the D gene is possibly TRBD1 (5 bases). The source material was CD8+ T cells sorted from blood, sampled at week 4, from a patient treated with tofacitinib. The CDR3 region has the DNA TGTGCCAGCAGTGAAGGGGCAGGGCATGGCTACACCTTC. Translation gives CASSEGAGHGYTF. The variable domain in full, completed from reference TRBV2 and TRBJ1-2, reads EPEVTQTPSHQVTQMGQEVILRCVPISNHLYFYWYRQILGQKVEFLVSFYNNEISEKSEIFDDQFSVERPDGSNFTLKIRSTKLEDSAMYFCASSEGAGHGYTFGSGTRLTVV.